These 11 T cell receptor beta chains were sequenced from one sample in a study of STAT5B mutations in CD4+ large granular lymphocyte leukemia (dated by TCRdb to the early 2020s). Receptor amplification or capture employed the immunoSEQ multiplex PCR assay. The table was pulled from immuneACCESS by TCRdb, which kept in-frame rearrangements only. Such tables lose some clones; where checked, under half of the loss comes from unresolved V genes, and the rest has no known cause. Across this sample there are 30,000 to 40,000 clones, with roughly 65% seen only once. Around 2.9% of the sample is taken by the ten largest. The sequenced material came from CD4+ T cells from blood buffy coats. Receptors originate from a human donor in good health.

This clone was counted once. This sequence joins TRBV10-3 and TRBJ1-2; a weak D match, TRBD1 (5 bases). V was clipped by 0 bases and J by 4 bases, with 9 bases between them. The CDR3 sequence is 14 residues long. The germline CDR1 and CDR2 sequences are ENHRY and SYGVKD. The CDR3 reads CAISESNRIYGYTF. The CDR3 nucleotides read TGTGCCATCAGTGAGTCGAACAGGATCTATGGCTACACCTTC.

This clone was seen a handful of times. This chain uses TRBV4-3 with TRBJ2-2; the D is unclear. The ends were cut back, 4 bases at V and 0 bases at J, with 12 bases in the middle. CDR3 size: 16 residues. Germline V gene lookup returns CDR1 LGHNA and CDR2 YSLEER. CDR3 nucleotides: TGCGCCAGCAGCCCGCAGTCGGTACCGAACACCGGGGAGCTGTTTTTT. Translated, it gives CASSPQSVPNTGELFF.

CDR3 nucleotide sequence: TGTGCCAGCAGTTTCACGCGGGGGCGCACGTCCTACGAGCAGTACTTC. Translating gives CASSFTRGRTSYEQYF. This rearrangement joins TRBV28 to TRBJ2-7; tentatively, D is TRBD2 (7 bases). The V end was cut by 3 bases, the J end by 1 base, with 16 bases between. The CDR3 spans 16 residues. CDR1 and CDR2 (germline): MDHEN, SYDVKM.

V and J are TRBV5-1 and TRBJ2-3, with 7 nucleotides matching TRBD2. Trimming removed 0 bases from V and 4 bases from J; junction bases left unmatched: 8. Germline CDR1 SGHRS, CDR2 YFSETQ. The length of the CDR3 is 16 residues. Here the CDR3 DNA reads TGCGCCAGCAGCTTGGGAGGGTGGACTAGATCAGATACGCAGTATTTT. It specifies CASSLGGWTRSDTQYF.

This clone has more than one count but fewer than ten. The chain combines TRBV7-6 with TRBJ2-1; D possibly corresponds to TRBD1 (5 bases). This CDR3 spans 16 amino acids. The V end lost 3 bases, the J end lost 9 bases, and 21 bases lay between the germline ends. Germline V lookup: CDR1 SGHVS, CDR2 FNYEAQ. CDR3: CASSLRRRGQEGEQFF. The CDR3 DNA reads TGTGCCAGCAGCTTGCGCAGGAGAGGACAAGAAGGTGAGCAGTTCTTC.

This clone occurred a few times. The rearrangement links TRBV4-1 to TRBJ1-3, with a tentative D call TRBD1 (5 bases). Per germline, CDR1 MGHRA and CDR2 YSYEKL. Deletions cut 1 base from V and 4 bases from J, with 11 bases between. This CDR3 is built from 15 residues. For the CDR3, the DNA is TGCGCCAGCAGCCAAGCCAGGGCTTACGGAAACACCATATATTTT. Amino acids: CASSQARAYGNTIYF.

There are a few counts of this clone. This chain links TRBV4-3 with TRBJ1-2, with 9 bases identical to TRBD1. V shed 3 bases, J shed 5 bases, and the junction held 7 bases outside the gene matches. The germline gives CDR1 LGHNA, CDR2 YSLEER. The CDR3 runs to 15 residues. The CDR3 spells CASSQSGTGIYGYTF. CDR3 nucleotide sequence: TGCGCCAGCAGCCAGTCCGGGACAGGGATTTATGGCTACACCTTC.

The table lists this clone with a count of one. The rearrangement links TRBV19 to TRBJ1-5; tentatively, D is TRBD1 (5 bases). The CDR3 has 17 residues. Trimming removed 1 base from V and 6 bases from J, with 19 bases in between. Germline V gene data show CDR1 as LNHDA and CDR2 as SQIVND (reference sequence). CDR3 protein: CASSIVGSEGFSQPQHF. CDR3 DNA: TGTGCCAGTAGTATAGTGGGGTCCGAGGGGTTTAGTCAGCCCCAGCATTTT.

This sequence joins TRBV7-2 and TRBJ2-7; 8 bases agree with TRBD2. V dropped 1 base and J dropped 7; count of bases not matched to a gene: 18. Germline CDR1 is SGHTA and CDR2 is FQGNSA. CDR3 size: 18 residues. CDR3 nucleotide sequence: TGTGCCAGCAGCTTAGGAGTTATGTGGTCTAGCGGGCGGGGGGAGCAGTACTTC. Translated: CASSLGVMWSSGRGEQYF.

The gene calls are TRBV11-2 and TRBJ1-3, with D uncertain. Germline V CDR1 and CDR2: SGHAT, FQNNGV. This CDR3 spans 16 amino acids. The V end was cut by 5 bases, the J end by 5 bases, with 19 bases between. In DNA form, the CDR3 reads TGTGCCAGCAGCCTAGGAACGGGAGACCGAAGAAACACCATATATTTT. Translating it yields CASSLGTGDRRNTIYF.

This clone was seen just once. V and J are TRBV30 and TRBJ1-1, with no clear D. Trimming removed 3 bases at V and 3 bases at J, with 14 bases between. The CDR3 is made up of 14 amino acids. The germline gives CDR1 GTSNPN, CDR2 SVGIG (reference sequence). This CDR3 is CAWSADHLHTEAFF. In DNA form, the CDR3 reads TGTGCCTGGAGCGCCGACCATCTACACACTGAAGCTTTCTTT.